This T cell receptor beta chain emerged from a study of beta chain features in type 1 diabetes. Of the isolated RNA, all was reverse transcribed, and so the sequenced material was expressed TCRB transcripts. The protocol was immunoSEQ multiplex PCR, while the TCRdb copy is restricted to in-frame clones and leaves out a portion. The table has hundreds of thousands of clones, approximately 9.7% seen once; the top ten hold about 1%. Study outcomes and limitations: Shorter TCRB CDR3s, moderately but significantly so, were found in Type 1 diabetes patients in all four CD4+ subsets. A potential PCR bias toward shorter templates would be equal in patient and control samples.

The CDR3 contains 13 residues. Germline CDR1 reads SEHNR; CDR2 reads FQNEAQ (reference sequence). The V end was cut by 4 bases, the J end by 7 bases, with 11 bases between. At least ten counts were recorded for this clone. What it binds is not known. Staining for CD45RO/CCR7/CD25/CD127/CD95/CD27 allowed sorting of CD4+ naive, central memory, regulatory and stem cell-like memory cells. This sequence joins TRBV7-9 and TRBJ2-4; D unclear. The receptor was derived from a man aged 25 to 40 with type 1 diabetes. The specimen sequenced was central memory CD4+ T cells from blood. CDR3 loop: CASSSHSVNIQYF. CDR3 bases: TGTGCCAGCAGCTCACATAGTGTGAACATTCAGTACTTC. The variable domain in full, completed from reference TRBV7-9 and TRBJ2-4, reads DTGVSQNPRHKITKRGQNVTFRCDPISEHNRLYWYRQTLGQGPEFLTYFQNEAQLEKSRLLSDRFSAERPKGSFSTLEIQRTEQGDSAMYLCASSSHSVNIQYFGAGTRLSVL.